Listed here are 23 T cell receptor beta chains from one sample, sequenced in a study of vaccination and CD4 T cells after COVID-19. Scientists ran DNA taken from cultured CD4+ T cells through the Oncomine TCR Beta short-read assay for sequencing. TCRdb recomputed calls from the PCR reads with MiXCR, one row per CDR3 protein. The table has approximately 6,900 distinct CDR3 sequences, 43% seen once. Treatment given: approximately 9-day PBMC culture with coronavirus spike peptide pools or control peptides (ViraFEST assay). The unexposed donor gave CD4+ T cells before the COVID-19 pandemic (2011-2018). Antigen specificity for these receptors is unknown. Sequencing was done on a sample of CD4+ T cells from blood, cultured in vitro. The receptors stem from a human donor in good health.

This clonotype was counted a few times. V gene TRBV30 combines with J gene TRBJ1-2, with D perhaps TRBD1 (6 bases). The CDR3 contains 14 residues. CDR1 is GTSNPN, CDR2 SVGIG, per germline (reference sequence). V was cut by 1 base and J by 0 bases, with 9 bases left in between. The DNA of the CDR3 is TGTGCCTGGAGTGCGGACAGCACTAACTATGGCTACACCTTC. It codes for CAWSADSTNYGYTF.

The J gene is TRBJ2-5, the V gene TRBV6-5; 8 bases fit TRBD1. V trimming: 4 bases; J trimming: 7 bases; junction bases outside the gene matches: 5. Germline CDR1 reads MNHEY; CDR2 reads SVGAGI. This CDR3 comprises 13 residues. DNA of the CDR3: TGTGCCAGCAGTTCGGGACAGGCCGGGACCCAGTACTTC. Encoded protein: CASSSGQAGTQYF.

Concerning this clonotype: The junction and the germline gene differ at one end; a read error may be behind it. The V gene is TRBV2, the J gene TRBJ1-6, with D unclear. CDR3 length: 13 amino acids. CDR1 and CDR2 (germline): SNHLY, FYNNEI. In DNA form, the CDR3 reads TGTGCCAGCAGGGCCACATTTAAACCGGGGAGCTGTTTT. As protein: CASRATFKPGSCF.

The sample holds a few counts of this clonotype. The genes are TRBV7-2 and TRBJ1-1, with TRBD1 matching over 7 bases. Germline trimming cut 8 bases from V and 0 bases from J; bases unmatched to any gene: 15. CDR1 SGHTA and CDR2 FQGNSA come from the germline V gene. This CDR3 contains 17 residues. In DNA, the CDR3 is TGTGCCAGCGGGACCTCTTTGACAGGGAGCATGAACACTGAAGCTTTCTTT. Its translation: CASGTSLTGSMNTEAFF.

This clonotype was seen only a few times. The rearrangement uses TRBV20-1 and TRBJ1-6; the D gene is possibly TRBD1 (6 bases). Germline-derived CDR1 and CDR2 are DFQATT and SNEGSKA (reference sequence). Trimming took 3 bases from V and 11 from J, leaving 20 bases between them. The CDR3 spans 15 residues. DNA of the CDR3: TGCAGTGCTAGGAGCCGGGGGCGAATCTTGCCACCCCTCCACTTT. Amino acids: CSARSRGRILPPLHF.

DNA for the CDR3: TGTGCCAGCAGCTTGCGGGGGTTCGGGACTGAAGCTTTCTTT. Translation: CASSLRGFGTEAFF. This chain joins TRBV7-2 and TRBJ1-1; perhaps TRBD1 as D (5 bases). V lost 3 bases and J 5 bases, leaving 13 bases between the germline ends. From germline, CDR1 is SGHTA and CDR2 FQGNSA. The CDR3 contains 14 residues.

The V gene is TRBV10-3, the J gene TRBJ2-1, with TRBD1 matching over 11 bases. Germline lookup yields CDR1 ENHRY and CDR2 SYGVKD. CDR3 length: 15 amino acids. V shed 0 bases, J shed 10 bases, and the junction held 5 bases outside the gene matches. The CDR3 is CAISESTGTGGEQFF. The CDR3 DNA reads TGTGCCATCAGTGAGTCGACCGGGACAGGGGGGGAGCAGTTCTTC.

The chain uses TRBV7-2 and TRBJ1-3; TRBD1 agrees at 7 bases. There are 16 residues in the CDR3. Germline CDR1 reads SGHTA; CDR2 reads FQGNSA. The ends lost 5 bases at V and 3 bases at J; junction bases unmatched: 10. The CDR3 bases are TGTGCCAGCAGCCCCCGCGACAGGGATAGTGGAAACACCATATATTTT. This gives the protein CASSPRDRDSGNTIYF.

CDR3 loop: CSARDDLLAGKGADTQYF. CDR3 nucleotides: TGCAGTGCTAGAGATGATCTACTAGCGGGAAAGGGGGCAGATACGCAGTATTTT. V usage is TRBV20-1 and J usage is TRBJ2-3; 10 bases line up with TRBD2. This CDR3 is 18 amino acids long. Germline V CDR1 and CDR2: DFQATT, SNEGSKA (reference sequence). J gave up 4 bases and V 0 bases, and 13 bases lay outside the gene matches.

The rearrangement links TRBV20-1 to TRBJ1-6; D is unresolved. The CDR3 loop spans 13 amino acids. V was shortened by 6 bases and J by 9 bases, with 15 bases between the two germline ends. CDR1 and CDR2 from the germline V gene are DFQATT and SNEGSKA (reference sequence). CDR3 sequence: CSALTPRGSPLHF. In DNA form, the CDR3 reads TGCAGTGCCCTAACCCCAAGAGGTTCACCCCTCCACTTT.

This chain links TRBV19 with TRBJ2-1; D may be TRBD2 (7 bases). Germline CDR1 is LNHDA and CDR2 is SQIVND (reference sequence). This CDR3 is built from 14 residues. CDR3 coding DNA: TGTGGACGACGGGGGGCAATACTGAACAATGAGCAGTTCTTC. The encoded protein is CGRRGAILNNEQFF.

The genes are TRBV11-2 and TRBJ2-5; no reliable D call. Germline V CDR1 and CDR2: SGHAT, FQNNGV. V was cut by 9 bases and J by 3 bases, with 11 bases left in between. CDR3 length: 12 residues. CDR3 nucleotides: TGTGCCAGTGGAAGGCCGAAAGAGACCCAGTACTTC. Encoded protein: CASGRPKETQYF.

The rearrangement joins TRBV7-9 to TRBJ2-1; D may be TRBD1 (6 bases). The CDR3 consists of 15 residues. Germline V gene data show CDR1 as SEHNR and CDR2 as FQNEAQ (reference sequence). V lost 5 bases and J lost 2, with 13 bases in between. In DNA form, the CDR3 reads TGTGCCAGCAGCGCCACACCAGGGGCCTACAATGAGCAGTTCTTC. As protein: CASSATPGAYNEQFF. The variable domain in full, completed from reference TRBV7-9 and TRBJ2-1, reads DTGVSQNPRHKITKRGQNVTFRCDPISEHNRLYWYRQTLGQGPEFLTYFQNEAQLEKSRLLSDRFSAERPKGSFSTLEIQRTEQGDSAMYLCASSATPGAYNEQFFGPGTRLTVL.

The genes are TRBV12-3 or TRBV12-4 and TRBJ1-2; 7 bases line up with TRBD1. CDR3 length: 14 residues. V was clipped by 6 bases and J by 6 bases; unmatched bases: 10. CDR3 sequence (DNA): TGTGCCAGCAGACAAAACAGGGGAATGCATGGCTACACCTTC. Protein: CASRQNRGMHGYTF.

A word on this clonotype: A much larger clone differs from this one at a single base, so this may be a read error. The V gene is TRBV30, the J gene TRBJ2-5; possible D gene TRBD1, 5 bases. CDR3 length: 14 residues. Germline assignment: CDR1 GTSNPN and CDR2 SVGIG (reference sequence). The CDR3 is CPWSRVGLKETQYF. In DNA form, the CDR3 reads TGTCCCTGGAGTCGGGTGGGGCTTAAAGAGACCCAGTACTTC. The full variable domain, in which reference TRBV30 and TRBJ2-5 provide the parts outside the CDR3, is SQTIHQWPATLVQPVGSPLSLECTVEGTSNPNLYWYRQAAGRGLQLLFYSVGIGQISSEVPQNLSASRPQDRQFILSSKKLLLSDSGFYLCPWSRVGLKETQYFGPGTRLLVL.

The chain has TRBV10-3 and TRBJ2-5; D gene unclear. Germline V gene data show CDR1 as ENHRY and CDR2 as SYGVKD. The CDR3 is 13 amino acids. V gave up 10 bases and J gave up 2 bases, with 14 bases separating them. The CDR3 loop is CATNPGGQETQYF. CDR3 nucleotide sequence: TGTGCCACCAATCCCGGCGGACAAGAGACCCAGTACTTC.

In this sample, this clonotype turned up once. The rearrangement links TRBV5-1 to TRBJ1-6, with 8 bases matching TRBD1. This CDR3 spans 18 amino acids. Trimming removed 1 base from V and 4 bases from J; junction bases left unmatched: 10. Germline-derived CDR1 and CDR2 are SGHRS and YFSETQ. The chain's CDR3 is CASSLILTGGDYNSPLHF. The CDR3 nucleotides read TGCGCCAGCAGCTTGATCCTAACAGGGGGAGATTATAATTCACCCCTCCACTTT.

This clonotype is a singleton in its sample. The J gene is TRBJ1-5, the V gene TRBV12-5; D is possibly TRBD1 (6 bases). The CDR3 spans 15 residues. Germline-derived CDR1 and CDR2 are LGHNT and FRNRAP. Trimming left V 2 bases short and J 6 bases short, with 14 bases between. Here the CDR3 reads CASGLIQGSGQPQHF. The DNA of the CDR3 is TGTGCTAGTGGTTTGATACAGGGATCTGGTCAGCCCCAGCATTTT.

The rearrangement joins TRBV27 to TRBJ1-2; the D is unclear. Germline lookup yields CDR1 MNHEY and CDR2 SMNVEV (reference sequence). V was cut by 5 bases and J by 8 bases, with 18 bases left in between. The CDR3 contains 14 residues. CDR3 region: CASSPRFRGLGYTF. In nucleotides, the CDR3 is TGTGCCAGCAGTCCACGTTTTCGGGGTTTGGGCTACACCTTC.

This clonotype was found a few times. Here the CDR3 reads CASSLESGAVSGYTF. The CDR3 DNA sequence: TGTGCCAGCAGTTTAGAGTCAGGGGCGGTATCTGGCTACACCTTC. The genes are TRBV12-3 or TRBV12-4 and TRBJ1-2; the D gene is possibly TRBD1 (6 bases). This CDR3 region has 15 residues. The germline V and J ends were trimmed by 1 base and 7 bases, with 16 bases remaining between them.

V and J are TRBV4-1 and TRBJ2-7; 8 bases align to TRBD1. The CDR3 runs 15 residues. Germline V gene sequence: CDR1 MGHRA, CDR2 YSYEKL. V was clipped by 4 bases and J by 2 bases; unmatched bases: 7. This chain's CDR3 is CASSPYRGTAYEQYF. The DNA of the CDR3 is TGCGCCAGCAGCCCCTACAGGGGGACAGCCTACGAGCAGTACTTC.

This clonotype was observed a handful of times. V and J are TRBV6-1 and TRBJ2-3, with D unclear. This CDR3 spans 12 amino acids. Trimming took 5 bases from V and 2 from J, leaving 5 bases between them. The germline CDR1 and CDR2 sequences are MNHNS and SASEGT. The CDR3 DNA is TGTGCCAGCAGTCTGTACACAGATACGCAGTATTTT. Protein: CASSLYTDTQYF.

The V gene is TRBV10-1, the J gene TRBJ2-7, with 8 nucleotides matching TRBD1. V gave up 8 bases and J gave up 6 bases; unmatched junction bases: 12. From germline, CDR1 is WNHNN and CDR2 SYGVQD (reference sequence). The CDR3 contains 14 residues. Here the CDR3 reads CASGTGGWPSEQYF. The CDR3 DNA reads as TGCGCCAGCGGAACAGGGGGGTGGCCATCCGAGCAGTACTTC.